The 10 T cell receptor beta chains given below trace back to one sample, sequenced in a study of T cell responses to AZD1222 COVID-19 vaccine. Using immunoSEQ multiplex PCR, the repertoire was profiled, and TCRdb retains in-frame clones only, with some absent. The table lists more than 95,000 clones, 93% of them singletons. The sequencing used peripheral blood, collected on day 0 of AZD1222 vaccination. These receptors all come from an adult in good health.

This clone was recorded a few times. The chain joins TRBV2 to TRBJ2-1, with TRBD2 matching over 11 bases. There are 13 residues in the CDR3. V was clipped by 6 bases and J by 5 bases; unmatched bases: 0. The germline gives CDR1 SNHLY, CDR2 FYNNEI. CDR3 amino acids: CASRTSGDNEQFF. In nucleotides, the CDR3 is TGTGCCAGCAGGACTAGCGGGGACAATGAGCAGTTCTTC.

The rearrangement uses TRBV25-1 and TRBJ1-6; D may be TRBD1 (5 bases). V was cut by 6 bases and J by 7 bases, with 7 bases left in between. The CDR3 is made up of 12 amino acids. Germline CDR1 is MGHDK and CDR2 is SYGVNS. CDR3 DNA: TGTGCCAGCAGGCAGGGCAATTCACCCCTCCACTTT. This codes for CASRQGNSPLHF.

The chain uses TRBV23-1 and TRBJ2-1; 11 nucleotides match TRBD2. TRBV23-1 is designated an ORF whose function remains uncertain. The CDR3 is made up of 19 amino acids. V gave up 2 bases and J gave up 7 bases; unmatched junction bases: 16. CDR3 DNA sequence: TGCGCCAGCAGTCAAGACAATCTTCCGGGACTAGCGGAAGGGAATGAGCAGTTCTTC. As protein: CASSQDNLPGLAEGNEQFF.

The chain links TRBV5-5 to TRBJ1-2, with 7 bases matching TRBD1. V gave up 1 base and J gave up 2 bases; unmatched junction bases: 2. This CDR3 spans 14 amino acids. CDR1 and CDR2 from the germline V gene are SGHKS and YYEKEE (reference sequence). CDR3 sequence: CASSLSGGNYGYTF. For the CDR3, the DNA is TGTGCCAGCAGCTTGTCAGGGGGAAACTATGGCTACACCTTC.

This clone was observed a handful of times. The gene calls are TRBV2 and TRBJ1-5; tentatively, D is TRBD1 (5 bases). Per germline, CDR1 SNHLY and CDR2 FYNNEI. Trimming stripped 4 bases from V and 5 bases from J, with 9 bases between. The CDR3 covers 13 residues. CDR3 DNA sequence: TGTGCCAGCAGTGCCGGGGGGGATCAGCCCCAGCATTTT. Translated, it gives CASSAGGDQPQHF.

The chain employs TRBV7-2 and TRBJ2-7; D ambiguous. Germline CDR1 and CDR2: SGHTA and FQGNSA. V was shortened by 1 base and J by 4 bases, with 11 bases between the two germline ends. The CDR3 length is 14 residues. Here the CDR3 DNA reads TGTGCCAGCAGCTTAGATAGGTATGGGTACGAGCAGTACTTC. It yields the protein CASSLDRYGYEQYF.

The chain recombines TRBV2 with TRBJ1-1; no reliable D call. The CDR3 loop spans 12 amino acids. The V gene's germline CDR1 is SNHLY and CDR2 FYNNEI. V was shortened by 4 bases and J by 4 bases, with 7 bases between the two germline ends. The CDR3: CASSGFVTEAFF. The DNA of the CDR3 is TGTGCCAGCAGTGGCTTCGTCACTGAAGCTTTCTTT.

The chain recombines TRBV2 with TRBJ1-4; TRBD1 matches at 7 bases. The junction had 5 bases not matched to a gene; V was cut back by 6 bases and J by 4 bases. CDR3 length: 14 amino acids. Germline loops: CDR1 SNHLY, CDR2 FYNNEI. This CDR3 is CASRVGTDNEKLFF. CDR3 bases: TGTGCCAGCAGGGTCGGGACAGATAATGAAAAACTGTTTTTT.

The CDR3 protein is CASSYALDREATEAFF. CDR3 in DNA: TGTGCCAGCAGCTACGCTTTGGACAGGGAGGCCACTGAAGCTTTCTTT. This chain joins TRBV5-6 and TRBJ1-1; 8 bases are a match to TRBD1. J gave up 4 bases and V 3 bases, and 11 bases lay outside the gene matches. Germline CDR1 reads SGHDT; CDR2 reads YYEEEE. The CDR3 sequence is 16 residues long.

The chain combines TRBV6-5 with TRBJ2-7; 9 bases fit TRBD1. The V segment lost 6 bases and the J segment 3 bases; nucleotides outside the gene matches: 6. From germline, CDR1 is MNHEY and CDR2 SVGAGI. The CDR3 consists of 14 residues. The CDR3 reads CASRRDRDYYEQYF. CDR3 DNA: TGTGCCAGCAGACGGGACAGGGACTACTACGAGCAGTACTTC.